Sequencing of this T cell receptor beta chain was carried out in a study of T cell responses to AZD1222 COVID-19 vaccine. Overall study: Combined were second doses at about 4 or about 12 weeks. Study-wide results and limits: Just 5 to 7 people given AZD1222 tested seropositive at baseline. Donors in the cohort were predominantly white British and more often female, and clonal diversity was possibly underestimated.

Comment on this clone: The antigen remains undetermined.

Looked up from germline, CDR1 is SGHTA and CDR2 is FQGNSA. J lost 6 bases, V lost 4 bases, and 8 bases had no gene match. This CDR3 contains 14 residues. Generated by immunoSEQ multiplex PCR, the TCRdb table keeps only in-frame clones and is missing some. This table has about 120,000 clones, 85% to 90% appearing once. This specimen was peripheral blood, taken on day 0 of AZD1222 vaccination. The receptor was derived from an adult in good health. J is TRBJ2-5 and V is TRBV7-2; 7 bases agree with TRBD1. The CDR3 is CASSSGQFAQTQYF. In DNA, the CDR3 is TGTGCCAGCAGCTCGGGACAGTTCGCCCAGACCCAGTACTTC.